This T cell receptor (beta chain) was profiled in a study of blood T cell repertoires in COVID-19. Study-level information: The samples span acute and convalescent COVID-19 from the United States, Italy and Spain.

Germline CDR1 and CDR2: SEHNR and FQNEAQ (reference sequence). V shed 0 bases and J 0 bases; nucleotides not matched to a gene: 4. The CDR3 length is 16 residues. Original processing notes: Estimation of nucleated cell counts was performed using reference gene primer amplification. Clones were sequenced by immunoSEQ multiplex PCR, and TCRdb holds only the in-frame ones, with some missing. D and trimming come from the DNA, and the V and J calls and clone size come from that table. Among over 90,000 clones listed, just under 85% were seen once. This TCR came from a man aged 35 to 55 with active or convalescent COVID-19. The V call is TRBV7-9, the J call TRBJ1-2, with TRBD1 matching over 7 bases. Sequencing used peripheral blood. The chain's CDR3 is CASSLAGQTTNYGYTF. The CDR3 DNA reads as TGTGCCAGCAGCTTAGCGGGACAGACCACTAACTATGGCTACACCTTC.